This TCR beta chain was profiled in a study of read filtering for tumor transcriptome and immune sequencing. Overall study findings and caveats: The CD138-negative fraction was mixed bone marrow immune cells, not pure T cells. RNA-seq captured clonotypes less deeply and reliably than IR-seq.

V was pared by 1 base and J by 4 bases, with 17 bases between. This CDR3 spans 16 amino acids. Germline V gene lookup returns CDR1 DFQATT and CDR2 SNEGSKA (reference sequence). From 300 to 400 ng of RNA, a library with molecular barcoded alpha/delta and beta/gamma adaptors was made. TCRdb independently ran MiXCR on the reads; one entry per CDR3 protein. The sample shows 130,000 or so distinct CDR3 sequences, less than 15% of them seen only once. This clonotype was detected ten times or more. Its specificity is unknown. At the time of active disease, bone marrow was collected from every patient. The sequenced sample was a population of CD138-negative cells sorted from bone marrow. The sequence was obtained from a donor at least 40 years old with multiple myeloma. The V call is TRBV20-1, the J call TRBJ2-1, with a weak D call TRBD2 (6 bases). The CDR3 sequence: CSARAGVPPLYNEQFF. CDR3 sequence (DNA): TGCAGTGCTAGAGCGGGAGTCCCCCCACTGTACAATGAGCAGTTCTTC.